A selection of T cell receptor beta chains follows, all from one sample in a study of cytomegalovirus exposure and HLA in healthy donors. Some clones are missing from TCRdb's copy, which holds only in-frame ones; the method was immunoSEQ multiplex PCR. The profile shows approximately 150,000 clones, less than 90% of them singletons. The sequenced sample consisted of PBMCs. The receptor source for this set is a man under 40 in good health and CMV-seronegative. CDR3s include the opening cysteine and the closing phenylalanine or tryptophan. The D gene is left open where the match is weak. Not all rows give a size; the values are once, few, many and, for expanded clones, a class.

v_gene: TRBV6-5
d_gene: -
abundance: -
j_gene: TRBJ2-1
CDR3aa: CASSWLAASYNEQFF
CDR3nt: TGTGCCAGCAGCTGGCTTGCGGCTTCCTACAATGAGCAGTTCTTC

v_gene: TRBV6-1
d_gene: TRBD1
abundance: -
j_gene: TRBJ1-1
CDR3aa: CASSSGTGKTEAFF
CDR3nt: TGTGCCAGCAGTTCGGGGACAGGGAAAACTGAAGCTTTCTTT

v_gene: TRBV7-3
d_gene: -
abundance: -
j_gene: TRBJ1-1
CDR3aa: CASSQGHGKNTEAFF
CDR3nt: TGTGCCAGCAGCCAGGGACATGGTAAGAATACTGAAGCTTTCTTT

v_gene: TRBV5-1
d_gene: -
abundance: few
j_gene: TRBJ1-2
CDR3aa: CASSLERNYGYTF
CDR3nt: TGCGCCAGCAGCTTGGAGCGAAACTATGGCTACACCTTC

v_gene: TRBV19
d_gene: -
abundance: -
j_gene: TRBJ2-7
CDR3aa: CASSISRADEQYF
CDR3nt: TGTGCCAGTAGTATCTCCAGGGCGGACGAGCAGTACTTC

v_gene: TRBV6-1
d_gene: TRBD1
abundance: -
j_gene: TRBJ2-7
CDR3aa: CASSRTGPHYEQYF
CDR3nt: TGTGCCAGCAGCAGGACAGGACCACACTACGAGCAGTACTTC

v_gene: TRBV7-2
d_gene: TRBD2
abundance: -
j_gene: TRBJ2-3
CDR3aa: CASHPGLGTDTQYF
CDR3nt: TGTGCCAGCCATCCGGGACTAGGGACAGATACGCAGTATTTT

v_gene: TRBV7-2
d_gene: -
abundance: -
j_gene: TRBJ2-7
CDR3aa: CASSLPQIPSYEQYF
CDR3nt: TGTGCCAGCAGCTTACCGCAGATTCCTTCCTACGAGCAGTACTTC

v_gene: TRBV18
d_gene: -
abundance: -
j_gene: TRBJ1-1
CDR3aa: CASSPQTQEAFF
CDR3nt: TGTGCCAGCTCACCACAAACACAAGAAGCTTTCTTT

v_gene: TRBV14
d_gene: TRBD1
abundance: -
j_gene: TRBJ1-4
CDR3aa: CASSQEGDHRGLGGATDEKLFF
CDR3nt: TGTGCCAGCAGCCAAGAAGGTGACCACAGGGGGCTCGGAGGTGCCACGGATGAAAAACTGTTTTTT

v_gene: TRBV13
d_gene: -
abundance: -
j_gene: TRBJ2-3
CDR3aa: CASSLLRESDTQYF
CDR3nt: TGTGCCAGCAGCTTATTGAGGGAGTCAGATACGCAGTATTTT

v_gene: TRBV28
d_gene: -
abundance: -
j_gene: TRBJ1-4
CDR3aa: CASSRKQTNEKLFF
CDR3nt: TGTGCCAGCAGCAGAAAACAGACTAATGAAAAACTGTTTTTT

v_gene: TRBV6-4
d_gene: -
abundance: -
j_gene: TRBJ1-4
CDR3aa: CASRTGIQPSEKLFF
CDR3nt: TGTGCCAGCAGAACAGGGATTCAGCCTTCTGAAAAACTGTTTTTT

v_gene: TRBV30
d_gene: TRBD2
abundance: few
j_gene: TRBJ2-5
CDR3aa: CAWSETSDGTQYF
CDR3nt: TGTGCCTGGAGTGAAACTAGCGACGGGACCCAGTACTTC

v_gene: TRBV5-1
d_gene: -
abundance: -
j_gene: TRBJ2-4
CDR3aa: CASSLMAGGLAKNIQYF
CDR3nt: TGCGCCAGCAGCTTGATGGCCGGGGGACTAGCCAAAAACATTCAGTACTTC

v_gene: TRBV6-4
d_gene: -
abundance: -
j_gene: TRBJ2-1
CDR3aa: CASSERWGDSYNEQFF
CDR3nt: TGTGCCAGCAGTGAGAGATGGGGGGACTCCTACAATGAGCAGTTCTTC

v_gene: TRBV9
d_gene: TRBD2
abundance: -
j_gene: TRBJ2-3
CDR3aa: CASSVDGGLDTQYF
CDR3nt: TGTGCCAGCAGCGTAGACGGGGGGTTAGATACGCAGTATTTT

v_gene: TRBV4-1
d_gene: TRBD1
abundance: -
j_gene: TRBJ2-7
CDR3aa: CASSGPGQGSYEQYF
CDR3nt: TGCGCCAGCAGCGGACCGGGACAGGGGTCCTACGAGCAGTACTTC

v_gene: TRBV6-1
d_gene: TRBD1
abundance: -
j_gene: TRBJ1-1
CDR3aa: CASRITGENTEAFF
CDR3nt: TGTGCCAGCAGAATTACAGGGGAGAACACTGAAGCTTTCTTT

v_gene: TRBV18
d_gene: -
abundance: -
j_gene: TRBJ2-1
CDR3aa: CASSPSRNEQFF
CDR3nt: TGTGCCAGCTCACCCTCCCGGAATGAGCAGTTCTTC

v_gene: TRBV6-1
d_gene: TRBD1
abundance: -
j_gene: TRBJ1-5
CDR3aa: CASSEAPRGAQGAGQPQHF
CDR3nt: TGTGCCAGCAGTGAAGCTCCAAGGGGGGCACAGGGGGCGGGTCAGCCCCAGCATTTT

v_gene: TRBV7-9
d_gene: -
abundance: -
j_gene: TRBJ1-2
CDR3aa: CASSLEGGFDGYTF
CDR3nt: TGTGCCAGCAGCTTAGAGGGGGGGTTTGATGGCTACACCTTC

v_gene: TRBV1
d_gene: -
abundance: -
j_gene: TRBJ1-1
CDR3aa: CTSSLPQGTANTEAFF
CDR3nt: TGCACCAGCAGCCTCCCACAGGGGACAGCGAACACTGAAGCTTTCTTT

v_gene: TRBV6-4
d_gene: TRBD2
abundance: once
j_gene: TRBJ2-3
CDR3aa: CASSEAGGADTQYF
CDR3nt: TGTGCCAGCAGTGAAGCGGGGGGGGCAGATACGCAGTATTTT

v_gene: TRBV7-8
d_gene: TRBD1
abundance: -
j_gene: TRBJ1-1
CDR3aa: CASSPTGGKNTEAFF
CDR3nt: TGTGCCAGCAGCCCGACAGGGGGTAAAAACACTGAAGCTTTCTTT

v_gene: TRBV27
d_gene: -
abundance: -
j_gene: TRBJ2-7
CDR3aa: CASSLGGTYEQYF
CDR3nt: TGTGCCAGCAGTTTAGGCGGCACGTACGAGCAGTACTTC

v_gene: TRBV4-3
d_gene: TRBD1
abundance: -
j_gene: TRBJ1-2
CDR3aa: CASSPGTGAPYGYTF
CDR3nt: TGCGCCAGCAGCCCAGGAACAGGGGCCCCTTATGGCTACACCTTC

v_gene: TRBV11-2
d_gene: TRBD1
abundance: -
j_gene: TRBJ1-2
CDR3aa: CASSLDWQGVGGYTF
CDR3nt: TGTGCCAGCAGCTTAGACTGGCAGGGGGTCGGTGGCTACACCTTC

v_gene: TRBV1
d_gene: -
abundance: -
j_gene: TRBJ1-5
CDR3aa: CTSSHLPGQHEYSNQPQHF
CDR3nt: TGCACCAGCAGCCATCTTCCGGGACAGCATGAATATAGCAATCAGCCCCAGCATTTT

v_gene: TRBV2
d_gene: TRBD2
abundance: -
j_gene: TRBJ2-1
CDR3aa: CASRVAGRYNEQFF
CDR3nt: TGTGCCAGCAGGGTAGCGGGACGATACAATGAGCAGTTCTTC

v_gene: TRBV28
d_gene: -
abundance: -
j_gene: TRBJ2-7
CDR3aa: CASSLNLRNRQSYEQYF
CDR3nt: TGTGCCAGCAGTTTAAATTTAAGGAACCGACAGAGCTACGAGCAGTACTTC

v_gene: TRBV7-2
d_gene: -
abundance: once
j_gene: TRBJ2-3
CDR3aa: CASSSLAVTQYF
CDR3nt: TGTGCCAGCAGCTCCCTAGCTGTTACGCAGTATTTT

v_gene: TRBV30
d_gene: TRBD1
abundance: once
j_gene: TRBJ1-3
CDR3aa: CAWSQSDRETGNTIYF
CDR3nt: TGTGCCTGGAGTCAGTCGGACAGGGAAACTGGAAACACCATATATTTT

v_gene: TRBV9
d_gene: TRBD1
abundance: -
j_gene: TRBJ1-2
CDR3aa: CASSGDSYGYTF
CDR3nt: TGTGCCAGCAGCGGGGACAGTTATGGCTACACCTTC

v_gene: TRBV6-1
d_gene: TRBD2
abundance: -
j_gene: TRBJ2-7
CDR3aa: CASSKIAGETYEQYF
CDR3nt: TGTGCCAGCAGTAAGATAGCGGGAGAGACCTACGAGCAGTACTTC

v_gene: TRBV2
d_gene: -
abundance: -
j_gene: TRBJ2-3
CDR3aa: CASLAGNTDTQYF
CDR3nt: TGTGCCAGCTTGGCGGGAAACACAGATACGCAGTATTTT

v_gene: TRBV19
d_gene: TRBD1
abundance: -
j_gene: TRBJ1-1
CDR3aa: CASSIQGANTEAFF
CDR3nt: TGTGCCAGTAGTATACAGGGGGCGAACACTGAAGCTTTCTTT

v_gene: TRBV14
d_gene: -
abundance: -
j_gene: TRBJ2-3
CDR3aa: CASSQGAGGDTQYF
CDR3nt: TGTGCCAGCAGCCAAGGAGCGGGCGGAGATACGCAGTATTTT

v_gene: TRBV9
d_gene: TRBD1
abundance: -
j_gene: TRBJ1-4
CDR3aa: CASSDRATNEKLFF
CDR3nt: TGTGCCAGCAGTGACAGGGCAACTAATGAAAAACTGTTTTTT

v_gene: TRBV19
d_gene: -
abundance: -
j_gene: TRBJ2-7
CDR3aa: CASRGLGDYEQYF
CDR3nt: TGTGCCAGTCGGGGACTCGGCGACTACGAGCAGTACTTC

v_gene: TRBV10-1
d_gene: -
abundance: -
j_gene: TRBJ2-1
CDR3aa: CAGTGGHDEQFF
CDR3nt: TGCGCCGGGACGGGGGGCCACGATGAGCAGTTCTTC

v_gene: TRBV10-2
d_gene: TRBD1
abundance: -
j_gene: TRBJ1-2
CDR3aa: CASKEGAAGYTF
CDR3nt: TGCGCCAGCAAGGAGGGGGCCGCTGGCTACACCTTC

v_gene: TRBV2
d_gene: -
abundance: -
j_gene: TRBJ1-5
CDR3aa: CASSEARVSNRPQHF
CDR3nt: TGTGCCAGCAGTGAAGCCAGGGTAAGCAATCGGCCCCAGCATTTT

v_gene: TRBV12-5
d_gene: TRBD1
abundance: -
j_gene: TRBJ2-6
CDR3aa: CASGLRDRFSGANVLTF
CDR3nt: TGTGCCAGTGGTTTGAGGGACAGATTTTCTGGGGCCAACGTCCTGACTTTC

v_gene: TRBV5-1
d_gene: -
abundance: once
j_gene: TRBJ2-2
CDR3aa: CASSQGHLIGTGELFF
CDR3nt: TGCGCCAGCAGCCAGGGACACCTAATAGGCACCGGGGAGCTGTTTTTT

v_gene: TRBV2
d_gene: TRBD1
abundance: -
j_gene: TRBJ1-2
CDR3aa: CASSVGQGNYGYTF
CDR3nt: TGTGCCAGCAGTGTAGGACAGGGGAACTATGGCTACACCTTC

v_gene: TRBV15
d_gene: TRBD1
abundance: -
j_gene: TRBJ2-6
CDR3aa: CATVTGEAGANVLTF
CDR3nt: TGTGCCACTGTGACAGGGGAGGCTGGGGCCAACGTCCTGACTTTC

v_gene: TRBV2
d_gene: TRBD1
abundance: -
j_gene: TRBJ2-2
CDR3aa: CASDWTGAGTANTGELFF
CDR3nt: TGTGCCAGTGATTGGACAGGGGCCGGAACCGCAAACACCGGGGAGCTGTTTTTT

v_gene: TRBV30
d_gene: -
abundance: once
j_gene: TRBJ2-2
CDR3aa: CAWSVIGVTGELFF
CDR3nt: TGTGCCTGGAGTGTAATAGGGGTTACCGGGGAGCTGTTTTTT

v_gene: TRBV7-8
d_gene: TRBD1
abundance: -
j_gene: TRBJ1-1
CDR3aa: CASSSGQGTGTEAFF
CDR3nt: TGTGCCAGCAGCTCGGGACAGGGTACGGGGACTGAAGCTTTCTTT

v_gene: TRBV5-1
d_gene: -
abundance: -
j_gene: TRBJ1-6
CDR3aa: CASSLGGANSPLHF
CDR3nt: TGCGCCAGCAGCTTAGGAGGTGCTAATTCACCCCTCCACTTT